This TCR beta chain derives from a study of blood T cells in healthy people across ages. Whole-study findings and limits: CMV status of donors was not determined, possibly confounding expanded clonotype changes. One million T cells yielded diversity estimates that were considered underestimates.

A second PCR of 7 to 11 cycles used a sample-barcoded 5' primer and a J-beta primer mix. TCRdb reprocessed the 5' RACE reads with MiXCR, giving one entry per CDR3 protein. The table lists 850,000 to 950,000 distinct CDR3 sequences, more than 25% of them singletons. With respect to this clonotype: Its antigen is still unknown. A junction boundary mismatches the germline segment, possibly from a read error.

The CDR3 runs 12 residues. In germline, CDR1 is SGHAT, CDR2 FQNNGV. J is TRBJ2-7 and V is TRBV11-2; 9 bases are a match to TRBD1. Sequencing was done on a sample of blood. This receptor was identified in a woman older than 75 in good health. The CDR3 sequence: CVSSRDRDRQYF. In DNA, the CDR3 is TGTGTCAGCAGCCGGGACAGGGACCGGCAGTACTTC.